The clone carrying this TCR beta chain has more than one count but fewer than ten. Its antigen is undetermined. This sample is part of a study of T-cell memory formation after mild COVID-19. Study at large: In these data, TCR clusters were largely donor specific. Study results and limitations: The main location of contracting CD4+ clones was CM and EM, and that of contracting CD8+ clones was EMRA. A second wave expanding day 15 to 37 was CD4+-biased; contracting clones were balanced.

Germline V gene data show CDR1 as SQVTM and CDR2 as ANQGSEA. The CDR3 extends over 12 amino acids. Trimming took off 5 bases at V and 6 bases at J, with 10 bases between the two ends. Sample barcodes and UMIs were carried by the TCR alpha and TCR beta cDNA libraries that 5'RACE generated with constant-segment primers. TCRdb re-called the 5' RACE reads with MiXCR, one entry per CDR3 protein. This sample yields around 450,000 distinct CDR3 sequences, of which around 24% are seen a single time; around 8.8% belongs to the top ten. Sequenced input: PBMCs or a T cell subset sorted from them (not recorded which). This clonotype was sampled from an adult woman who had mild COVID-19 (a few samples of this study predate the infection). Cell type and time point are not known. V usage is TRBV29-1 and J usage is TRBJ2-2; perhaps D is TRBD1 or TRBD2 (6 bases each). The CDR3 region has the DNA TGCAGCGTTTCGGGGGCTCCCGGGGAGCTGTTTTTT. Its protein is CSVSGAPGELFF.